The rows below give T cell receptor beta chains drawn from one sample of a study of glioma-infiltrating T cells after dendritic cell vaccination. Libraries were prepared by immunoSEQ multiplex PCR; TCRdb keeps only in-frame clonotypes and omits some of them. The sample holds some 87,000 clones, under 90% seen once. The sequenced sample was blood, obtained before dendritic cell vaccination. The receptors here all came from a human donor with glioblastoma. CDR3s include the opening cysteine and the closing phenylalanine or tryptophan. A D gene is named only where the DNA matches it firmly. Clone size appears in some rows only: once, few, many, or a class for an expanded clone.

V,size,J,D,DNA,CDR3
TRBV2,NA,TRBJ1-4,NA,TGTGCCAGCAGTGTGCGATTCGGGGAAAAACTGTTTTTT,CASSVRFGEKLFF
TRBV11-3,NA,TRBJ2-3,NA,TGTGCCAGCAGCTTACTAGAGCTTATAACGCAGTATTTT,CASSLLELITQYF
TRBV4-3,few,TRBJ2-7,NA,TGCGCCAGCAGCCAAGGGCGGAACTCCTACGAGCAGTACTTC,CASSQGRNSYEQYF
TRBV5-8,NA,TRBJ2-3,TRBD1,TGTGCCAGCAGCACCTACCCGGGACAGGGGATTTTCGATACGCAGTATTTT,CASSTYPGQGIFDTQYF
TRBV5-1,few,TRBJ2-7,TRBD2,TGCGCCAGCAGCCCCCGGGGAGGGGACCACGAGCAGTACTTC,CASSPRGGDHEQYF
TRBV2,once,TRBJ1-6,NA,TGTGCCAGCAGTGAAGCGGGGGCGGCTACGGCGGGTTCACCCCTCCACTTT,CASSEAGAATAGSPLHF
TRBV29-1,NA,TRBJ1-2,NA,TGCAGCGTTGGGCCCCAGGGTCGTGGCTACACCTTC,CSVGPQGRGYTF
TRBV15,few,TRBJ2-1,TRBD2,TGTGCCACCAGCAGAGTCCTGTGGGGGGGTTCCAATGAGCAGTTCTTC,CATSRVLWGGSNEQFF
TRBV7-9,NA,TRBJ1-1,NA,TGTGCCAGCGTTAACAGGGTTGGGAACACTGAAGCTTTCTTT,CASVNRVGNTEAFF
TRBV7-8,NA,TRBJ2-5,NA,TGTGCCAGCAGCTTGGAGGAGTGGGCAGAGACCCAGTACTTC,CASSLEEWAETQYF
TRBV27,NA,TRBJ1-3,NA,TGTGCCAGCAGTTTATACTCCGGGGTCAGCTCTGGAAACACCATATATTTT,CASSLYSGVSSGNTIYF
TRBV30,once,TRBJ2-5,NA,TGTGCCTGGAGTGTCGGGGGAGCACAAGAGACCCAGTACTTC,CAWSVGGAQETQYF
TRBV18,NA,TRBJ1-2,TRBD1,TGTGCCAGCTCACCCCGGGACAGGTACTGCACCTTC,CASSPRDRYCTF
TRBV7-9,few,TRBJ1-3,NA,TGTGCCAGCAGCCCGTCTGGAAACACCATATATTTT,CASSPSGNTIYF
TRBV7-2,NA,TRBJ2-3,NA,TGTGCCAGCAGCTTAGCGCGACACCAGGGCGCAGATACGCAGTATTTT,CASSLARHQGADTQYF
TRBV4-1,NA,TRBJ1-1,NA,TGCGCCAGCAGCCAAGGCAGGGGCCCTGAAGCTTTCTTT,CASSQGRGPEAFF
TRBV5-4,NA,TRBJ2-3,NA,TGTGCCAGCAGTTATTCGGGTAGCAGGGAATCAGATACGCAGTATTTT,CASSYSGSRESDTQYF
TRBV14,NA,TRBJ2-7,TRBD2,TGTGCCAGCCGGGGGGGGACACACTACGAGCAGTACTTC,CASRGGTHYEQYF
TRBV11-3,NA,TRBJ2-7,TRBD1,TGTGCCAGCAGCCGCAGACAGGGCGTTTACGAGCAGTACTTC,CASSRRQGVYEQYF
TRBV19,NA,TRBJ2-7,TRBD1,TGTGCCAGTAGTACACATCCGGGACAGGGCTCCTACGAGCAGTACTTC,CASSTHPGQGSYEQYF
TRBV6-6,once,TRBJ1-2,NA,TGTGCCAGCAGTTACTCCCAGGCTAACTATGGCTACACCTTC,CASSYSQANYGYTF
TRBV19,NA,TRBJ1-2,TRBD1,TGTGCCAGTACTATGACCGGGACAGGGGGCAATCACTATGGCTACACCTTC,CASTMTGTGGNHYGYTF
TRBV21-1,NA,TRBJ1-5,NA,TGTGCCAGCAGCAATTACAGGGAACGACGCAATCAGCCCCAGCATTTT,CASSNYRERRNQPQHF
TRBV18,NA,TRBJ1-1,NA,TGTGCCAGCTCACCACGGGACAACCTTGGGGACACTGAAGCTTTCTTT,CASSPRDNLGDTEAFF
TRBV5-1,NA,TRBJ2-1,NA,TGCGCCAGCGGGGCTGACGGCCAGGGGAGCAATGAGCAGTTCTTC,CASGADGQGSNEQFF
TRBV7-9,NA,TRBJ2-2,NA,TGTGCCAGCAGCCTCTTGTCAGGTTACACCGGGGAGCTGTTTTTT,CASSLLSGYTGELFF
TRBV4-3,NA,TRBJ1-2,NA,TGCGCCAGCAGCCAAGTGGGGGGGGAGCCTAACTATGGCTACACCTTC,CASSQVGGEPNYGYTF
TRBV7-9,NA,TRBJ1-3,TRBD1,TGTGCCAGCAGCTACCAGACAGGGTCCGGAAACACCATATATTTT,CASSYQTGSGNTIYF
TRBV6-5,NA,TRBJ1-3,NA,TGTGCCAGCAGTTACTCGACAGCACCTGGAAACACCATATATTTT,CASSYSTAPGNTIYF
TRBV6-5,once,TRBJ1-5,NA,TGTGCCAGCAGTCGGACAGAAGTGGATCAGCCCCAGCATTTT,CASSRTEVDQPQHF
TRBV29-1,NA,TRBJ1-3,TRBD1,TGCAGCGGAGGACAGGACGCTGGAAACACCATATATTTT,CSGGQDAGNTIYF
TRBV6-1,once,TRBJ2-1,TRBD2,TGTGCCAGCAGGAAAGCGGGAGACCCCTACAATGAGCAGTTCTTC,CASRKAGDPYNEQFF
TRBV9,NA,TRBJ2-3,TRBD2,TGTGCCAGCAGCGGAGGAGTGGGGGCGGGGGGCAGGAGAGATACGCAGTATTTT,CASSGGVGAGGRRDTQYF
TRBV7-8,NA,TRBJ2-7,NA,TGTGCCAGCAGCTTAGAGCCGGGTTACGAGCAGTACTTC,CASSLEPGYEQYF
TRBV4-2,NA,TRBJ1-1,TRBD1,TGTGCCAGCAGCCCACGGACAGGGGGGATGTACACTGAAGCTTTCTTT,CASSPRTGGMYTEAFF
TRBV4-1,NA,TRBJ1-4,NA,TGCGCCAGCAGCCAAGGGAACAAAGGGGATGAAAAACTGTTTTTT,CASSQGNKGDEKLFF
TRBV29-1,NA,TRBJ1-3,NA,TGCAGCGTTTCACAGAACTCTGGAAACACCATATATTTT,CSVSQNSGNTIYF
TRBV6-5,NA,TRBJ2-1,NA,TGTGCCAGCAGTTACTCGAGGCTAGGGGATGAGCAGTTCTTC,CASSYSRLGDEQFF
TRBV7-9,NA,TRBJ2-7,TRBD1,TGTGCCAGCAGCCCACAGGGGTTAATCGACGAGCAGTACTTC,CASSPQGLIDEQYF
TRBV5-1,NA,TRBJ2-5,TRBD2,TGCGCCAGCAGCTGGACTAGCGGGGAGGAGACCCAGTACTTC,CASSWTSGEETQYF
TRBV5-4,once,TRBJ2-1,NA,TGTGCCAGCAGCCACCGACAGACCAATGAGCAGTTCTTC,CASSHRQTNEQFF
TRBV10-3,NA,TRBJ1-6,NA,TGTGCCATCGGGACGGGGGATTCACCCCTCCACTTT,CAIGTGDSPLHF
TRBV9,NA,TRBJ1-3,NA,TGTGCCAGCAGCGTAGAGCCAGGGGCAAGAGGAAACACCATATATTTT,CASSVEPGARGNTIYF
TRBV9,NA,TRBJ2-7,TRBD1,TGTGCCAGCAGTCAGGGGACAGGGCCACTCATCTCCTACGAGCAGTACTTC,CASSQGTGPLISYEQYF
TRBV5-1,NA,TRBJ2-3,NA,TGCGCCAGCAGCTTGAGTACTACCACAGATACGCAGTATTTT,CASSLSTTTDTQYF
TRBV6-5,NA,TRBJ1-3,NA,TGTGCCAGCAGTTACAGGGGCACCTCTGGAAACACCATATATTTT,CASSYRGTSGNTIYF
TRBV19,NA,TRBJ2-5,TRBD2,TGTGCCAGTAGTATCGGTAGCGGGAGGAGGTTTCAAGAGACCCAGTACTTC,CASSIGSGRRFQETQYF
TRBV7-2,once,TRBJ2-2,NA,TGTGCCAGCAGCTCCACCCCAGGGCCCGGGGAGCTGTTTTTT,CASSSTPGPGELFF
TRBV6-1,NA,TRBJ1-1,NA,TGTGCCAGCAGTGAATACGGGACAAAGAACACTGAAGCTTTCTTT,CASSEYGTKNTEAFF
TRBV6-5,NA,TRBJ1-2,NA,TGTGCCAGCAGCAGGACAGTCGGTGAGGCTGGCTACACCTTC,CASSRTVGEAGYTF
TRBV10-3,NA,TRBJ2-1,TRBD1,TGTGCCATCAGTGGCATGGGACAGGGGACCCACAATGAGCAGTTCTTC,CAISGMGQGTHNEQFF
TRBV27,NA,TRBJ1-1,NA,TGTGCCAGCAGTTTTGACAGGACGAACACTGAAGCTTTCTTT,CASSFDRTNTEAFF
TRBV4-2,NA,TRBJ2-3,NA,TGTGCCAGCAGCCCCCAAGGGGCGCGGGGTAGCACAGATACGCAGTATTTT,CASSPQGARGSTDTQYF
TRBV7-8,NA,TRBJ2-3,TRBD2,TGTGCCAGCAGCTTAGCGCTAGCGGGGGGGATGAATACGCAGTATTTT,CASSLALAGGMNTQYF